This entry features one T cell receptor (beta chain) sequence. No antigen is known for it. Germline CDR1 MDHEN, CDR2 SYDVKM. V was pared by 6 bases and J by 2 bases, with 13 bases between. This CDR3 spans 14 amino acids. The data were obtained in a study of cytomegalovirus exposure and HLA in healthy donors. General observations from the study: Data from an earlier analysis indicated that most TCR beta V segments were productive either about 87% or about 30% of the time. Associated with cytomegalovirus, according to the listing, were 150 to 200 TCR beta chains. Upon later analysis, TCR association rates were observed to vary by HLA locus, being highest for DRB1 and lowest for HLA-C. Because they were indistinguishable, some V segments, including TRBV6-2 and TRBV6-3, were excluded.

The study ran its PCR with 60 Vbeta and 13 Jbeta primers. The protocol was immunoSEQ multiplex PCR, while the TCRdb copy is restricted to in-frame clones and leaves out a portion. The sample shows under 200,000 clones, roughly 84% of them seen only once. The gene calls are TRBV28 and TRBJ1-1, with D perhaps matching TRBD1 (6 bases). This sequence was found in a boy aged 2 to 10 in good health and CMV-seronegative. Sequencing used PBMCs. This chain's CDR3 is CASRWGHTNTEAFF. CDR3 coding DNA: TGTGCCAGCAGGTGGGGACATACAAACACTGAAGCTTTCTTT.